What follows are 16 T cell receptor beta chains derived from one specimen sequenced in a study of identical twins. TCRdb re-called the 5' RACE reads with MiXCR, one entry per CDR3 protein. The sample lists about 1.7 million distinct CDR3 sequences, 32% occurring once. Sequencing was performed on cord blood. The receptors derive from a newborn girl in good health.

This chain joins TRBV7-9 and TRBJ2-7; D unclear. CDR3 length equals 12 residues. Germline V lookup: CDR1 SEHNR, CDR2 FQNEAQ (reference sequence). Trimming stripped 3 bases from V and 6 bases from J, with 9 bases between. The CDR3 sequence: CASSFHGSEQYF. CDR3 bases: TGTGCCAGCAGCTTTCATGGCAGCGAGCAGTACTTC.

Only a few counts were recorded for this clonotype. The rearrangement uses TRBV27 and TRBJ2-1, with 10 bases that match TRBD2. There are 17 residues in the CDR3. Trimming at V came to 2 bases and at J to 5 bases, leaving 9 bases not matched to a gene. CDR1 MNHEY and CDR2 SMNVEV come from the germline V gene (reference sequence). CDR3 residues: CASSLTSSSGSDNEQFF. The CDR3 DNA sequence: TGTGCCAGCAGTTTAACAAGCTCTAGCGGGAGCGACAATGAGCAGTTCTTC.

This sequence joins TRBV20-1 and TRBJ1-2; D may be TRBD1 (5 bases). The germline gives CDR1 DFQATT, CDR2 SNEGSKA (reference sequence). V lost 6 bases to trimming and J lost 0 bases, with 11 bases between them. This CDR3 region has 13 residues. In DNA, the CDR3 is TGCAGTGCGCGGGACGCAACTAACTATGGCTACACCTTC. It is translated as CSARDATNYGYTF.

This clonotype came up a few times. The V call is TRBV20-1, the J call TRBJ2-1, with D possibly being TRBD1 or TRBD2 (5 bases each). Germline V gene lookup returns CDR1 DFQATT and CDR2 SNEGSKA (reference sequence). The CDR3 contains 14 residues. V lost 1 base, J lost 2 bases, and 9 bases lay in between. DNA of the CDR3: TGCAGTGCTAGAGTCGTGGGACCCTACAATGAGCAGTTCTTC. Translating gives CSARVVGPYNEQFF.

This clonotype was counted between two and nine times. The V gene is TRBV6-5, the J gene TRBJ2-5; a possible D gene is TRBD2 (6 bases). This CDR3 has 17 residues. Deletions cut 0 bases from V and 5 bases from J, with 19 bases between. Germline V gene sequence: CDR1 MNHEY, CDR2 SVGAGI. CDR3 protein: CASSYSSATGVGETQYF. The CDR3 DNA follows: TGTGCCAGCAGTTACTCTTCAGCAACGGGAGTAGGGGAGACCCAGTACTTC.

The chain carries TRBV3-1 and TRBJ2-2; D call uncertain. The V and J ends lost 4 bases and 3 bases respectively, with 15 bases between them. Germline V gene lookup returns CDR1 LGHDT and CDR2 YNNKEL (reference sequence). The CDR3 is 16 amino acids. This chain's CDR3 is CASSPPHSAHTGELFF. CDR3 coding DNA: TGTGCCAGCAGCCCCCCACACAGTGCCCACACCGGGGAGCTGTTTTTT.

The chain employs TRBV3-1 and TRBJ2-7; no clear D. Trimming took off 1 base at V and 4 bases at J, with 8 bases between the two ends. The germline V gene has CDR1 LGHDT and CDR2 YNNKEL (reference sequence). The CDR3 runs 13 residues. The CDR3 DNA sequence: TGTGCCAGCAGCCAAGCTATATCTTACGAGCAGTACTTC. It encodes CASSQAISYEQYF.

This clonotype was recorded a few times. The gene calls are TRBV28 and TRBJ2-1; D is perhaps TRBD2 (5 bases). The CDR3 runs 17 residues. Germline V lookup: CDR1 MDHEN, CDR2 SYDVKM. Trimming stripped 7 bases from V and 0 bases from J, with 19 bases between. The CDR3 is CASTTTFGRSSYNEQFF. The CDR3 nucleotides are TGTGCCAGCACGACTACCTTCGGACGCTCCTCCTACAATGAGCAGTTCTTC. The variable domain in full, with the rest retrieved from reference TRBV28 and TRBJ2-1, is DVKVTQSSRYLVKRTGEKVFLECVQDMDHENMFWYRQDPGLGLRLIYFSYDVKMKEKGDIPEGYSVSREKKERFSLILESASTNQTSMYLCASTTTFGRSSYNEQFFGPGTRLTVL.

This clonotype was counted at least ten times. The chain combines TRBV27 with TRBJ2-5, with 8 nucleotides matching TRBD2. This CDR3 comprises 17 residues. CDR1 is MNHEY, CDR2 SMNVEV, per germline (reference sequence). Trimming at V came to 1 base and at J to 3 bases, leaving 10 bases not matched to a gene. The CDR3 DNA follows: TGTGCCAGCAGTTTATTTTTTATAGCGGGAAGTAAAGAGACCCAGTACTTC. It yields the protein CASSLFFIAGSKETQYF.

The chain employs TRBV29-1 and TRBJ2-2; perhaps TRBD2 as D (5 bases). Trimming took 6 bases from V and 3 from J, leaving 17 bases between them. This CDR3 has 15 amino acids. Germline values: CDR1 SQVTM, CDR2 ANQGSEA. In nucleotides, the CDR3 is TGCAGCGTCCACCTGAACGGAGGCCACACCGGGGAGCTGTTTTTT. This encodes CSVHLNGGHTGELFF.

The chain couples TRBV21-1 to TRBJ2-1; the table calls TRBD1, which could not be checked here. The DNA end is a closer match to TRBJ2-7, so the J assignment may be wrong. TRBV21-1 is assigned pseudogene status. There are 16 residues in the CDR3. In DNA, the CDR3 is TGTGCCAGCAGCAAGCCTCGGGACAGCTCCTACAATGAGCAGTACTTC. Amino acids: CASSKPRDSSYNEQYF.

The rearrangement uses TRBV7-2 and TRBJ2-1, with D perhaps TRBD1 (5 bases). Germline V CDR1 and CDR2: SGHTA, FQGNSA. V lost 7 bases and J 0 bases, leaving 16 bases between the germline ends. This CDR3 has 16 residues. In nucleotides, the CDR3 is TGTGCCAGCACCGTGGGGCCAGGCAGCTCCTACAATGAGCAGTTCTTC. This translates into CASTVGPGSSYNEQFF.

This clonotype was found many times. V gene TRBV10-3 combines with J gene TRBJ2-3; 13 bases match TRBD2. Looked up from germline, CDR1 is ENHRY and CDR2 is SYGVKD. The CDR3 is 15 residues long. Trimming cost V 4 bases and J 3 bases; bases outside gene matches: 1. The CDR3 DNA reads TGTGCCATCAGTGGGACTAGCGGGGGAACAGATACGCAGTATTTT. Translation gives CAISGTSGGTDTQYF.

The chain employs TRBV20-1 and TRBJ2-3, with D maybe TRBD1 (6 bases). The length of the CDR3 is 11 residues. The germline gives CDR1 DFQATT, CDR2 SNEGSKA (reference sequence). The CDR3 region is CSPRQADTQYF. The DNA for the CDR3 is TGCAGCCCTCGACAGGCAGATACGCAGTATTTT.

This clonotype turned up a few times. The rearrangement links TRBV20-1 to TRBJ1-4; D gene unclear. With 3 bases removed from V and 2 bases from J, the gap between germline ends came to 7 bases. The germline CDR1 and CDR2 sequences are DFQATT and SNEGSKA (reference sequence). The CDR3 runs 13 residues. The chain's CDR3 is CSARFETNEKLFF. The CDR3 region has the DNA TGCAGTGCTAGGTTCGAGACTAATGAAAAACTGTTTTTT.

The CDR3 DNA sequence: TGTGCCAGCAGTGTAGCGGGAGGGCCCCACGAGCAGTACTTC. As protein: CASSVAGGPHEQYF. The chain links TRBV2 to TRBJ2-4; 11 nucleotides match TRBD2. TRBJ2-7 matches the DNA end more closely, so the J call is doubtful. CDR1 is SNHLY and CDR2 is FYNNEI in the germline V gene. The CDR3 is 14 residues long.